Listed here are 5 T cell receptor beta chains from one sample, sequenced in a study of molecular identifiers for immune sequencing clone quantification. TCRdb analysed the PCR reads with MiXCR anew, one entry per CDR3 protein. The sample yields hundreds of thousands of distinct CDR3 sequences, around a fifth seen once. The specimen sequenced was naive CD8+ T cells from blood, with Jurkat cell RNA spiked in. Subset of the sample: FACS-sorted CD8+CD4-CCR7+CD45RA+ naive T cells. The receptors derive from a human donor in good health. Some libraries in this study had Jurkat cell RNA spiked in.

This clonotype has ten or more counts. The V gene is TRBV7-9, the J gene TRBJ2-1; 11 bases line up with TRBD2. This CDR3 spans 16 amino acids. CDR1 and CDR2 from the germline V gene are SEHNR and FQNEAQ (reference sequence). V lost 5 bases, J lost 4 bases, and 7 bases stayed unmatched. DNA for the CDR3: TGTGCCAGCAGCCCCCCGGGGACTAGCGGATACAATGAGCAGTTCTTC. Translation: CASSPPGTSGYNEQFF. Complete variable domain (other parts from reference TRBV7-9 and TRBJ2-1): DTGVSQNPRHKITKRGQNVTFRCDPISEHNRLYWYRQTLGQGPEFLTYFQNEAQLEKSRLLSDRFSAERPKGSFSTLEIQRTEQGDSAMYLCASSPPGTSGYNEQFFGPGTRLTVL.

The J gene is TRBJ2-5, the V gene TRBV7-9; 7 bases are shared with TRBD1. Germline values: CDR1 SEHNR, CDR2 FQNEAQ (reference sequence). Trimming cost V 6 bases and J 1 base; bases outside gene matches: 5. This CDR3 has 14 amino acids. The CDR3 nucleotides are TGTGCCAGCAGTTCCACAGGGGCCCAAGAGACCCAGTACTTC. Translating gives CASSSTGAQETQYF.

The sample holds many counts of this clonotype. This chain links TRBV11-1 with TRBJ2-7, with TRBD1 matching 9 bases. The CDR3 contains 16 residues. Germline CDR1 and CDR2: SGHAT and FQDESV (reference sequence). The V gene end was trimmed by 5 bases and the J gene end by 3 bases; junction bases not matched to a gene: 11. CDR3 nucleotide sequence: TGTGCCAGCAGCGTATTCCCGGGACAGGGTTACTACGAGCAGTACTTC. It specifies CASSVFPGQGYYEQYF.

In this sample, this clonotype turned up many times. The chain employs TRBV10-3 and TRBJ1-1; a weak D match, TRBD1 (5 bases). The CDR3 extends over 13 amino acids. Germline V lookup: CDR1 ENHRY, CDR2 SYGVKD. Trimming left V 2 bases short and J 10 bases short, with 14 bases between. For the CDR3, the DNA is TGTGCCATCAGTGAGCCCCGGGGCGCGGGAGCTTTCTTT. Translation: CAISEPRGAGAFF.

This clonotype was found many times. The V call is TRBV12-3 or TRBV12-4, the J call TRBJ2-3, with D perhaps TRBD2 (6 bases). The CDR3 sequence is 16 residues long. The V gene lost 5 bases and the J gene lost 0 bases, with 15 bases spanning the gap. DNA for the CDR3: TGTGCCAGCAGTCACCTAGCGAGGCCTAGCACAGATACGCAGTATTTT. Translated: CASSHLARPSTDTQYF.